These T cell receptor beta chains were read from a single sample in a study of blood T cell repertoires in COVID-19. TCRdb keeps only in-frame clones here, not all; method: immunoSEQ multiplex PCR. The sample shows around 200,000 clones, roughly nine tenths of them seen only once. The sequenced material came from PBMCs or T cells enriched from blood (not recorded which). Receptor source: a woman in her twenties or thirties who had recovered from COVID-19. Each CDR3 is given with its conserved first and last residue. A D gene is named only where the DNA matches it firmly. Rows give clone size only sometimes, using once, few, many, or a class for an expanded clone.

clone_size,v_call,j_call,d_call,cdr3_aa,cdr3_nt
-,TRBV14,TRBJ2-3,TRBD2,CASSQDRSGGRRDTQYF,TGTGCCAGCAGCCAAGATCGTAGCGGGGGGCGCAGGGATACGCAGTATTTT
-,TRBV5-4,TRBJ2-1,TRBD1,CASSLTGGNEQFF,TGTGCCAGCAGCCTGACAGGGGGGAATGAGCAGTTCTTC
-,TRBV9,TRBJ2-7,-,CASSPDGQFYEQYF,TGTGCCAGCAGCCCAGATGGACAGTTCTACGAGCAGTACTTC
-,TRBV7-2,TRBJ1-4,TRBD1,CASRLKGQMNEKLFF,TGTGCCAGCAGACTAAAGGGACAGATGAATGAAAAACTGTTTTTT
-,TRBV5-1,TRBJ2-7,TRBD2,CASSLGTSEAHEQYF,TGCGCCAGCAGCTTGGGGACTAGCGAGGCCCACGAGCAGTACTTC
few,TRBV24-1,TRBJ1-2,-,CATKGYNYGYTF,TGTGCCACCAAGGGGTATAACTATGGCTACACCTTC
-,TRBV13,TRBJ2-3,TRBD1,CASSLRQGVGDTQYF,TGTGCCAGCAGCTTAAGACAGGGTGTAGGGGATACGCAGTATTTT
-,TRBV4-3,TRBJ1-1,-,CASSQEGWGPNTEAFF,TGCGCCAGCAGCCAAGAGGGGTGGGGGCCGAACACTGAAGCTTTCTTT
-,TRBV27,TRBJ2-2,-,CASSLSQGTGELFF,TGTGCCAGCAGTTTATCGCAGGGCACCGGGGAGCTGTTTTTT
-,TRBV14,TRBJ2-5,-,CASSQVRGQETQYF,TGTGCCAGCAGCCAAGTTAGGGGCCAAGAGACCCAGTACTTC
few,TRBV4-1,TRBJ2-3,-,CATALGRSPSTDTQYF,TGCGCCACCGCTTTAGGTAGGAGCCCCAGCACAGATACGCAGTATTTT
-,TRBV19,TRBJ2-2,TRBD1,CASSTGVSNTGELFF,TGTGCCAGTAGCACAGGGGTCTCGAACACCGGGGAGCTGTTTTTT
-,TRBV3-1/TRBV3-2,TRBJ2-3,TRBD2,CASSRRTSGGYTQYF,TGTGCCAGCAGCCGAAGGACTAGCGGGGGGTATACGCAGTATTTT
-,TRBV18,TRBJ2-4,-,CASSPDPEDFERIGAKNIQYF,TGTGCCAGCTCACCGGACCCCGAGGACTTTGAGCGGATTGGCGCCAAAAACATTCAGTACTTC
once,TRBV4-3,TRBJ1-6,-,CASSHSGASSYNSPLHF,TGCGCCAGCAGCCATTCAGGGGCTAGCTCCTATAATTCACCCCTCCACTTT
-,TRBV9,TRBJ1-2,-,CASSVGLQGNYGYTF,TGTGCCAGCAGCGTAGGACTCCAGGGCAACTATGGCTACACCTTC
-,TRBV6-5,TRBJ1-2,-,CASSPVQIYGYTF,TGTGCCAGCAGCCCAGTCCAGATCTATGGCTACACCTTC
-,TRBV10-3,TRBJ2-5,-,CAISESGETQYF,TGTGCCATCAGTGAGTCCGGAGAGACCCAGTACTTC
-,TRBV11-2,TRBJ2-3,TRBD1,CASSWGTGGTDTQYF,TGTGCCAGCAGCTGGGGGACAGGGGGCACAGATACGCAGTATTTT
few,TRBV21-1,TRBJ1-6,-,CASSKDSLNSPLHF,TGTGCCAGCAGCAAGGACAGCCTTAATTCACCCCTCCACTTT
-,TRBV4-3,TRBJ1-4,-,CASSQVGEKLFF,TGCGCCAGCAGCCAAGTCGGTGAAAAACTGTTTTTT
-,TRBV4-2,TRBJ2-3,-,CASSQQQGKADTQYF,TGTGCCAGCAGCCAACAGCAGGGGAAGGCAGATACGCAGTATTTT
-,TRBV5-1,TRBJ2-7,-,CASSAGTLLSYEQYF,TGCGCCAGCAGCGCCGGGACACTTCTTTCCTACGAGCAGTACTTC
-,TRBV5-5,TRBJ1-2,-,CASSLGPEGRTTFYGYTF,TGTGCCAGCAGCTTGGGTCCTGAGGGCCGGACTACTTTCTATGGCTACACCTTC
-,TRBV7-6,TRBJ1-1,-,CASTAGGLNTEAFF,TGTGCCAGCACAGCGGGGGGATTGAACACTGAAGCTTTCTTT
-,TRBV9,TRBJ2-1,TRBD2,CASSVLADPYNEQFF,TGTGCCAGCAGCGTACTAGCGGACCCCTACAATGAGCAGTTCTTC
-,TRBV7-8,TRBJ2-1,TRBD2,CASSLRTSGGANEQFF,TGTGCCAGCAGCTTAAGGACTAGCGGGGGGGCGAATGAGCAGTTCTTC
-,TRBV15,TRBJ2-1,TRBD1,CAAGTAVNEQFF,TGTGCCGCCGGGACAGCTGTCAATGAGCAGTTCTTC
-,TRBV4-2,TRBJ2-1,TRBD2,CASSLGLAGGPENEQFF,TGTGCCAGCAGCCTCGGACTAGCGGGGGGGCCCGAAAATGAGCAGTTCTTC
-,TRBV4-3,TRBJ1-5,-,CASSRTVSNQPQHF,TGCGCCAGCAGCCGGACAGTTAGCAATCAGCCCCAGCATTTT
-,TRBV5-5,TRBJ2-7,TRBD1,CASSLAGQGARYEQYF,TGTGCCAGCAGCTTGGCCGGGCAGGGGGCGCGTTACGAGCAGTACTTC
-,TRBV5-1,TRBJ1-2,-,CASSLGVEGYGYTF,TGCGCCAGCAGCTTGGGAGTGGAGGGCTATGGCTACACCTTC
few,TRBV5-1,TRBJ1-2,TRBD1,CASSNGQGRRPYGYTF,TGCGCCAGCAGCAACGGACAGGGGCGCCGACCCTATGGCTACACCTTC
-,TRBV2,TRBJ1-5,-,CASKRQGQPQHF,TGTGCCAGCAAGAGGCAAGGACAGCCCCAGCATTTT
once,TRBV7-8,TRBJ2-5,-,CASSLVSEVEETQYF,TGTGCCAGCAGCTTAGTTTCGGAGGTGGAAGAGACCCAGTACTTC
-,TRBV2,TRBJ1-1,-,CASRGRSVGGLNTEAFF,TGTGCCAGCAGAGGACGGTCGGTGGGGGGTCTTAACACTGAAGCTTTCTTT
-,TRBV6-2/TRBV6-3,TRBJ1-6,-,CASSTRGYSPLHF,TGTGCCAGCAGCACCCGGGGTTACTCACCCCTCCACTTT
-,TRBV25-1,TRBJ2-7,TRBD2,CASPRAGATGYYEQYF,TGTGCCAGCCCCCGAGCGGGGGCCACGGGGTACTACGAGCAGTACTTC
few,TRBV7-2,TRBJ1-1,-,CASTSAGAEGTEAFF,TGTGCCAGCACCTCTGCGGGGGCGGAGGGCACTGAAGCTTTCTTT
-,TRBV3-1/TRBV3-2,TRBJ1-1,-,CASSPRGFTEAFF,TGTGCCAGCAGCCCTAGGGGGTTCACTGAAGCTTTCTTT
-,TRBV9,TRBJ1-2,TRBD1,CASSKPQGAGGYTF,TGTGCCAGCAGCAAACCACAGGGGGCCGGTGGCTACACCTTC
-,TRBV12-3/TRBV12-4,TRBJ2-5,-,CASSWTGETQYF,TGTGCCAGCAGTTGGACGGGGGAGACCCAGTACTTC
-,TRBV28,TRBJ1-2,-,CASSARGGAYGYTF,TGTGCCAGCTCAGCGAGGGGAGGGGCCTATGGCTACACCTTC
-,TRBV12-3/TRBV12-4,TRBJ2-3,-,CASSSGTDTQYF,TGTGCCAGCAGTTCGGGCACAGATACGCAGTATTTT
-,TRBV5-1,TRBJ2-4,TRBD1,CASSLEPQGASKNIQYF,TGCGCCAGCAGCCTAGAACCCCAGGGGGCTAGCAAAAACATTCAGTACTTC
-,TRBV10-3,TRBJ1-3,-,CAISETVGNTIYF,TGTGCCATCAGTGAAACAGTTGGAAACACCATATATTTT
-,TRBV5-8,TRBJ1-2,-,CASSLVLNYGYTF,TGTGCCAGCAGCTTGGTCTTAAACTATGGCTACACCTTC
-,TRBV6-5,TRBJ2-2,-,CASSLFFNTGELFF,TGTGCCAGCAGTCTTTTTTTCAACACCGGGGAGCTGTTTTTT
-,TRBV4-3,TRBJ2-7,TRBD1,CASSQGTGLAYEQYF,TGCGCCAGCAGCCAAGGGACAGGGTTAGCCTACGAGCAGTACTTC
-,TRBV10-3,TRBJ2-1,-,CAISVASSYNEQFF,TGTGCCATCAGTGTGGCTAGCTCCTACAATGAGCAGTTCTTC
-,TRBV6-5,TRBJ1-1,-,CASSYGQGNTEAFF,TGTGCCAGCAGTTACGGTCAGGGGAACACTGAAGCTTTCTTT
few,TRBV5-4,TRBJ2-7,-,CASSLGTATYEQYF,TGTGCCAGCAGCCTCGGGACTGCCACCTACGAGCAGTACTTC
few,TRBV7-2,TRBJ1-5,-,CASSLDTGRKNQPQHF,TGTGCCAGCAGCTTAGATACAGGGCGGAAAAATCAGCCCCAGCATTTT
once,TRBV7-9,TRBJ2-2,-,CASSLGARTGTGELFF,TGTGCCAGCAGCTTAGGGGCGAGAACGGGAACCGGGGAGCTGTTTTTT
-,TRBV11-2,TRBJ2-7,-,CASSHGGTYEQYF,TGTGCCAGCAGCCATGGGGGGACCTACGAGCAGTACTTC
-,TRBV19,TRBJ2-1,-,CASSPGGDNEQFF,TGTGCCAGTAGCCCCGGCGGTGACAATGAGCAGTTCTTC
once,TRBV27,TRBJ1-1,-,CASLDPGQIEAFF,TGTGCCAGCCTTGATCCCGGACAGATTGAAGCTTTCTTT
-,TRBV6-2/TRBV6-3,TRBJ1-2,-,CASIPGGERVYGYTF,TGTGCCAGTATCCCTGGGGGCGAACGGGTCTATGGCTACACCTTC
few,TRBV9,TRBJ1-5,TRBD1,CASSVGTGYQPQHF,TGTGCCAGCAGCGTAGGGACAGGCTATCAGCCCCAGCATTTT
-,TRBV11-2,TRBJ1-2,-,CASSLGRVDYGYTF,TGTGCCAGCAGCTTAGGGCGGGTCGACTATGGCTACACCTTC